This T cell receptor beta chain was recorded in a study of blood T cell repertoires in COVID-19 (dated by TCRdb to 2020 to 2021). In the study overall: The collaborator samples originated in the United States, Italy and Spain and spanned the acute and convalescent phases of COVID-19. The repertoires were released in a freely available public database intended as a resource for research on the immune response to SARS-CoV-2. The samples were drawn from the first 160 participants of the ongoing ImmuneRACE study and from more than 1,000 subjects provided by 6 global collaborators. Where available, HLA class I and class II types were obtained from metadata supplied by the sample provider rather than from assay-based typing. The dataset comprised deeply sampled blood TCRbeta repertoires from subjects exposed to, actively infected with, or recovered from COVID-19. A de-identified subject ID, COVID-19 status, age in years and sex were almost always included in the sample metadata. The material from the prospective study consisted of cDNA or gDNA derived from T cells, B-cell-depleted T cells, or PBMCs.

The immunoSEQ Assay, a bias-controlled multiplex PCR, was used to amplify TCRbeta CDR3 regions from genomic DNA. The authors processed their data as follows. The number of nucleated cells in each sample was estimated from the amplification of reference gene primers within the assay. Sequence reads were collapsed and filtered to measure the absolute abundance of every unique TCRbeta CDR3 rearrangement. For each sample, productive Simpson clonality was calculated as the square root of Simpson's diversity index over productive rearrangements. TCRdb re-hosts the immuneACCESS table, in-frame sequences only. Its copies lack some clones; in the studies checked, an unresolved V gene accounts for under half of them, and the cause for the rest is not known. From that table come the V and J calls and clone size; the DNA was used to work out D and trimming. In this sample the table shows 130,000 to 150,000 clones, around 80% of which occur a single time. Clones ranked in the top ten supply 1.9% of the sample.

The CDR3 runs 18 amino acids, cysteine and phenylalanine included. Only CDR3 DNA remains: 54 bases, in frame from the first base. CDR1 SGHDN and CDR2 FVKESK are derived from the germline V gene. V and J are trimmed by 2 bases and 3 bases, and the gene matches miss 7 bases of the junction. Each collaborating institution followed its own protocols to collect whole blood in K2EDTA tubes. For TCRbeta analysis, collaborator samples were shipped as frozen whole blood, as isolated PBMCs, or as DNA extracted from either sample type. Worth noting for this clone: Which antigen it targets is not known. The sample holds no much larger clone one base away, and base qualities are not on file.

What the study reported, not specific to this receptor: The quantity of clinical and demographic metadata differed by source and by participant and was supplied without curation.

This TCR was sampled from a woman aged 55-70 years with acute or convalescent COVID-19. The sequenced material came from peripheral blood. The chain joins TRBV14 to TRBJ2-3, and 14 junctional nucleotides match TRBD2. Read as DNA, the sequence is TGTGCCAGCAGCCAAAGACTAGCGGGAGGGCCGGGGACAGATACGCAGTATTTT. Its amino acids are CASSQRLAGGPGTDTQYF.